This T cell receptor beta chain originates from a study of T cell responses to AZD1222 COVID-19 vaccine. As for the study in general: The analysis combined second doses at about 4 or about 12 weeks.

The count of this clone is one. Its antigen remains unknown. V lost 7 bases and J 4 bases, leaving 13 bases between the germline ends. The CDR3 length is 13 residues. The germline gives CDR1 SEHNR, CDR2 FQNEAQ (reference sequence). Method: immunoSEQ multiplex PCR; TCRdb's copy keeps in-frame clones and lacks some. The sample consists of fewer than 75,000 clones, around 86% of them appearing once. Study findings and constraints: CD4 TCRs linked to vaccination spanned spike, dominating at 160-218 and 743-854. Only after the peak T cell response were repertoires sampled. In a largely white British group with more females than males, clonal diversity was possibly underestimated.

Sample: peripheral blood, taken on day 0 of AZD1222 vaccination. The rearrangement joins TRBV7-9 to TRBJ1-2, with unresolved D. This clonotype originated in an adult in good health. The CDR3 nucleotides read TGTGCCAGCAACCCTATTACATCCTATGGCTACACCTTC. It yields the protein CASNPITSYGYTF.